This T cell receptor (beta chain) was identified in a study of blood T cell repertoires in COVID-19. Study-level information: T cells, B-cell-depleted T cells, or PBMCs supplied cDNA or gDNA.

Germline V CDR1 and CDR2: MNHNS, SASEGT. CDR3 length: 14 amino acids. V lost 0 bases, J lost 5 bases, and 11 bases lay in between. TCRdb's table, derived via immunoSEQ multiplex PCR, lists solely in-frame clones and lacks some. The sample includes roughly 260,000 clones, roughly nine tenths of them seen just once. This TCR derives from a man between 60 and 75 years old who had recovered from COVID-19. The V gene is TRBV6-1, the J gene TRBJ2-7; weak D call: TRBD1 (5 bases). Source material: peripheral blood. The CDR3 reads CASSEAGRAHEQYF. As DNA, the CDR3 is TGTGCCAGCAGTGAAGCCGGCAGGGCCCACGAGCAGTACTTC.